This TCR beta chain was retrieved from a study of identical twins. The CDR3 runs to 14 residues. Trimming removed 1 base from V and 10 bases from J; junction bases left unmatched: 6. Germline V CDR1 and CDR2: LNHDA, SQIVND (reference sequence). The sample holds a few counts of this clonotype. Its antigen is unidentified. A universal primer site came from template switching; cDNA carried unique molecular identifiers. Each CDR3 protein is one row after TCRdb ran MiXCR on the 5' RACE reads. The repertoire holds approximately 1.8 million distinct CDR3 sequences, with 32% as singletons. Broader study findings: Out-of-frame alpha sequences shared between twins exhibited an excess of low generation probability. Fewer insertions characterized abundant cord blood beta clonotypes, whereas memory repertoires showed none.

What was sequenced was cord blood. This TCR came from a newborn girl in good health. The V and J genes are TRBV19 and TRBJ2-1, with 8 bases fitting TRBD2. This chain's CDR3 is CASSIAGGPKEQFF. In DNA, the CDR3 is TGTGCCAGTAGTATAGCGGGAGGGCCTAAAGAGCAGTTCTTC. The whole variable domain, remainder taken from reference TRBV19 and TRBJ2-1, is DGGITQSPKYLFRKEGQNVTLSCEQNLNHDAMYWYRQDPGQGLRLIYYSQIVNDFQKGDIAEGYSVSREKKESFPLTVTSAQKNPTAFYLCASSIAGGPKEQFFGPGTRLTVL.